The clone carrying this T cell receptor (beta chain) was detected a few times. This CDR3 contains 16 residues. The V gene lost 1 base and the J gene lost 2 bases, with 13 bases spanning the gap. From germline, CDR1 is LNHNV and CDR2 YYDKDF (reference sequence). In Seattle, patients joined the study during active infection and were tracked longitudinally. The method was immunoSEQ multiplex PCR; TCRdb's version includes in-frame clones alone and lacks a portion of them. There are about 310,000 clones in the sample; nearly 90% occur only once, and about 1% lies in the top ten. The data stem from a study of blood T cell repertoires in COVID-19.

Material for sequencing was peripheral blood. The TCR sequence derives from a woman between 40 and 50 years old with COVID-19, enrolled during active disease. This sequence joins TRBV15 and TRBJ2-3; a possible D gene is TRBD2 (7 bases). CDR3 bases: TGTGCCACCAGCAGAGGCTTTGGGGGGGCCACAGATACGCAGTATTTT. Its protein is CATSRGFGGATDTQYF.